A selection of T cell receptor beta chains follows, all from one sample in a study of blood T cell repertoires in COVID-19. Produced via immunoSEQ multiplex PCR; TCRdb's table is partial and in-frame only. The data hold more than 90,000 clones, with approximately 80% observed a single time. The sample comprised peripheral blood. The receptor set was obtained from a woman aged 70-85 years with acute or convalescent COVID-19. CDR3s include the opening cysteine and the closing phenylalanine or tryptophan. A D gene is named only where the DNA matches it firmly. Expanded clones get a size class; other rows say once, few or many, or leave the size out.

v_call	clone_size	j_call	d_call	cdr3_nt	cdr3_aa
TRBV23-1	NA	TRBJ1-3	NA	TGCGCCACCAAATCAACAGAGCAGAACACCATATATTTT	CATKSTEQNTIYF
TRBV10-3	NA	TRBJ1-2	NA	TGTGCCATCAGTGAGTCCAGTGGCTACACCTTC	CAISESSGYTF
TRBV6-5	NA	TRBJ1-1	TRBD1	TGTGCCAGCAGCCGGACAGGGAACACTGAAGCTTTCTTT	CASSRTGNTEAFF
TRBV5-1	once	TRBJ2-7	TRBD1	TGCGCCAGCATGCTCGGGACAGCGGTACGCGAGCAGTACTTC	CASMLGTAVREQYF
TRBV28	NA	TRBJ2-5	NA	TGTGCCAGCAGTCTGGTCGGGGAGACCCAGTACTTC	CASSLVGETQYF
TRBV5-4	NA	TRBJ2-5	NA	TGTGCCAGCAGCTTGGACAGGGTCGAGACCCAGTACTTC	CASSLDRVETQYF
TRBV9	NA	TRBJ1-3	NA	TGTGCCAGCAGCGTAGAGGCGGCAGGAAACACCATATATTTT	CASSVEAAGNTIYF
TRBV2	NA	TRBJ1-5	NA	TGTGCCACCGCGGTCGAAAGAGGCAATCAGCCCCAGCATTTT	CATAVERGNQPQHF
TRBV5-1	NA	TRBJ2-3	TRBD2	TGCGCCAGCAGCTTGGAGGTTACTAGCGGGATTGCAGATACGCAGTATTTT	CASSLEVTSGIADTQYF
TRBV2	NA	TRBJ1-2	NA	TGTGCCAGCAGTGAGTCCCTCTATGGCTACACCTTC	CASSESLYGYTF
TRBV29-1	few	TRBJ2-7	TRBD2	TGCAGCGTTGTTAGCGGGGGGGGCGAGCAGTACTTC	CSVVSGGGEQYF
TRBV29-1	NA	TRBJ2-1	TRBD2	TGCAGCGTTGACCTAGCGGCCATAAACAATGAGCAGTTCTTC	CSVDLAAINNEQFF
TRBV28	few	TRBJ2-1	TRBD2	TGTGCCAGCAGTCCATTGGGGCTAGCGGGAGTGAATGAGCAGTTCTTC	CASSPLGLAGVNEQFF
TRBV29-1	NA	TRBJ2-2	TRBD2	TGCAGCGTTGAGGCTAGCGGGAGGCCCGGGGAGCTGTTTTTT	CSVEASGRPGELFF
TRBV27	once	TRBJ2-1	TRBD2	TGTGCCAGCAGTTCCCGACAGACTAGCGGGAGAATGGATGAGCAGTTCTTC	CASSSRQTSGRMDEQFF
TRBV7-9	NA	TRBJ1-4	TRBD1	TGTGCCAGCGTCTCTAGGGGGGACAGGAGCCCGCGGGCTAATGAAAAACTGTTTTTT	CASVSRGDRSPRANEKLFF
TRBV29-1	NA	TRBJ1-3	NA	TGCAGCGTTGAAAAGAGGAACTCTGGAAACACCATATATTTT	CSVEKRNSGNTIYF
TRBV27	NA	TRBJ1-1	NA	TGTGCCAGCAGTTTACACAGGGATGTGGGTGAAGCTTTCTTT	CASSLHRDVGEAFF
TRBV2	NA	TRBJ2-1	TRBD2	TGTGCCAGCAGTGAAATGAGGCGGGGGGGCCCCTACAATGAGCAGTTCTTC	CASSEMRRGGPYNEQFF
TRBV28	once	TRBJ2-1	NA	TGTGCCAGCATGCTCCTCAGCTCCTACAATGAGCAGTTCTTC	CASMLLSSYNEQFF
TRBV19	NA	TRBJ2-7	TRBD1	TGTGCCAGTAGGGAAGTACCGGGACAGGCCTACGAGCAGTACTTC	CASREVPGQAYEQYF
TRBV6-2/TRBV6-3	once	TRBJ2-3	TRBD2	TGTGCCAGCAGTTACAGGACTAGCGGGACAGATACGCAGTATTTT	CASSYRTSGTDTQYF
TRBV4-1	many	TRBJ2-7	TRBD1	TGCGCCAGCAGCCCGGACAGGGGAGGATACGAGCAGTACTTC	CASSPDRGGYEQYF
TRBV2	few	TRBJ2-2	NA	TGTGCCAGCAAGGCTAGCGAGAACACCGGGGAGCTGTTTTTT	CASKASENTGELFF
TRBV19	NA	TRBJ2-2	TRBD1	TGTGCCAGTAGTAACCAGGGGGCCGGGGAGCTGTTTTTT	CASSNQGAGELFF
TRBV12-3/TRBV12-4	once	TRBJ2-7	NA	TGTGCCAGCAGTGGACAGTTCAACGAGCAGTACTTC	CASSGQFNEQYF
TRBV20-1	NA	TRBJ1-1	TRBD1	TGCAGTGGAAAGCAGGACAGGGAAGCTTTCTTT	CSGKQDREAFF
TRBV11-3	NA	TRBJ2-2	NA	TGTGCCAGCAGCTACACCTTAAACACCGGGGAGCTGTTTTTT	CASSYTLNTGELFF
TRBV2	NA	TRBJ2-1	TRBD2	TGTGCCAGCGACGCCAGCGGGACTAGGGGGAACAATGAGCAGTTCTTC	CASDASGTRGNNEQFF
TRBV7-2	NA	TRBJ2-7	NA	TGTGCCAGCAGCTTAGATAGCGAGCTCTCCTACGAGCAGTACTTC	CASSLDSELSYEQYF
TRBV3-1/TRBV3-2	few	TRBJ1-5	NA	TGTGCCAGCAGCCAAGAATCGGGGGGAAGCAATCAGCCCCAGCATTTT	CASSQESGGSNQPQHF
TRBV7-2	NA	TRBJ2-3	NA	TGTGCCAGCAGCTTAAGGCGGGGGCCCACAGATACGCAGTATTTT	CASSLRRGPTDTQYF
TRBV7-3	few	TRBJ2-1	NA	TGTGCCAGCAGCTTAAACGAGGACAGTCATGAGCAGTTCTTC	CASSLNEDSHEQFF
TRBV30	NA	TRBJ1-5	TRBD1	TGTGCCTGGAGTGAAAAACAGGGGCTTAGCAATCAGCCCCAGCATTTT	CAWSEKQGLSNQPQHF
TRBV7-6	NA	TRBJ2-1	NA	TGTGCCAGCAGCCAGGTAACGCGTGAGCAGTTCTTC	CASSQVTREQFF
TRBV11-1	NA	TRBJ1-1	TRBD1	TGTGCCAGCAGCTTTACAAGGACAGGGGGGGAAGCTTTCTTT	CASSFTRTGGEAFF
TRBV7-3	NA	TRBJ2-7	TRBD2	TGTGCCAGCAGACCGGGACTAGCGGGAGGCTCCTACGAGCAGTACTTC	CASRPGLAGGSYEQYF
TRBV4-1	once	TRBJ1-6	TRBD1	TGCGCCAGCAGCCAAACTACAGCGGGACAGGGAAGGAGGGCCCTCCACTTT	CASSQTTAGQGRRALHF
TRBV19	NA	TRBJ2-7	NA	TGTGCCAGTAGTAGGAATCAGGTCGAGCAGTACTTC	CASSRNQVEQYF
TRBV6-5	NA	TRBJ2-7	NA	TGTGCCAGCAGGGATAAGGCGAGAGGGGGAGAGCAGTACTTC	CASRDKARGGEQYF
TRBV5-1	NA	TRBJ1-4	NA	TGCGCCAGCAGCTTGGGACAGGCTTCTAATGAAAAACTGTTTTTT	CASSLGQASNEKLFF
TRBV28	NA	TRBJ2-1	NA	TGTGCCAGCAGCCTAACAGGGGGGGAATACAATGAGCAGTTCTTC	CASSLTGGEYNEQFF
TRBV2	NA	TRBJ2-3	NA	TGTGCCACTATAGGCCTTCTGGGAACAGGGCCGCAGTATTTT	CATIGLLGTGPQYF
TRBV9	NA	TRBJ1-3	NA	TGTGCCAGCAGCGTAGGGGGCGCGGACTCTGGAAACACCATATATTTT	CASSVGGADSGNTIYF
TRBV19	NA	TRBJ1-4	NA	TGTGCCAGTAGCCCGGCCAGCGATAATGAAAAACTGTTTTTT	CASSPASDNEKLFF
TRBV28	NA	TRBJ2-1	TRBD2	TGTGCCAGCAGTACGCCCGGCGGGAGGGCCCGGAATGAGCAGTTCTTC	CASSTPGGRARNEQFF
TRBV6-5	NA	TRBJ1-1	TRBD1	TGTGCCAGCAGTTTACGGACAGGGAACACTGAAGCTTTCTTT	CASSLRTGNTEAFF